These 25 T cell receptor beta chains originate from one sample sequenced in a study of blood T cell repertoires in COVID-19. The method was immunoSEQ multiplex PCR; TCRdb's version includes in-frame clones alone and lacks a portion of them. The profile covers around 250,000 clones, with roughly 84% appearing a single time and 3.4% taken by the ten largest. The specimen was PBMCs or T cells enriched from blood (not recorded which). These receptors originate from a man aged 50-60 years who had recovered from COVID-19.

The V and J genes are TRBV11-2 and TRBJ2-3; D is possibly TRBD2 (5 bases). Trimming left V 3 bases short and J 4 bases short, with 11 bases between. CDR3 length: 14 residues. CDR1 and CDR2 from the germline V gene are SGHAT and FQNNGV. Written as DNA, the CDR3 is TGTGCCAGCAGCTTGGATCTAGCAGCAGATACGCAGTATTTT. It yields the protein CASSLDLAADTQYF. Complete variable domain (other parts from reference TRBV11-2 and TRBJ2-3): EAGVAQSPRYKIIEKRQSVAFWCNPISGHATLYWYQQILGQGPKLLIQFQNNGVVDDSQLPKDRFSAERLKGVDSTLKIQPAKLEDSAVYLCASSLDLAADTQYFGPGTRLTVL.

V usage is TRBV6-5 and J usage is TRBJ2-7; weak D call: TRBD1 (6 bases). The CDR3 consists of 13 residues. Germline loops: CDR1 MNHEY, CDR2 SVGAGI. V gave up 5 bases and J gave up 5 bases, with 13 bases separating them. The CDR3 nucleotides read TGTGCCAGCAGTCGACGGGACAATCACGAGCAGTACTTC. Amino acids: CASSRRDNHEQYF.

This clone was observed a single time. V and J are TRBV9 and TRBJ1-2; 8 bases are shared with TRBD1. CDR1 and CDR2 (germline): SGDLS, YYNGEE. The CDR3 length is 13 residues. After removal of 7 bases from V and 5 bases from J, the junction contained 7 bases not matched to a gene. As DNA, the CDR3 is TGTGCCAGCGACCGACAGGGGAGGTATGGCTACACCTTC. It codes for CASDRQGRYGYTF. The variable domain in full, with the rest retrieved from reference TRBV9 and TRBJ1-2, is DSGVTQTPKHLITATGQRVTLRCSPRSGDLSVYWYQQSLDQGLQFLIQYYNGEERAKGNILERFSAQQFPDLHSELNLSSLELGDSALYFCASDRQGRYGYTFGSGTRLTVV.

V usage is TRBV5-1 and J usage is TRBJ2-1; 12 positions match TRBD1. Germline V gene data show CDR1 as SGHRS and CDR2 as YFSETQ. The CDR3 runs to 15 residues. The J segment lost 9 bases and the V segment lost 1 base, leaving 5 bases of the junction unmatched. The CDR3 DNA is TGCGCCAGCAGCTTGATGGGGACAGGGGGCTTTGAGCAGTTCTTC. It encodes CASSLMGTGGFEQFF.

In this sample, this clone turned up a few times. In DNA, the CDR3 is TGTGCCAGCAGCCAGACGGGACAGGCCACTGAAGCTTTCTTT. Translating gives CASSQTGQATEAFF. The chain links TRBV3-1 (or the pseudogene TRBV3-2) to TRBJ1-1, with 8 bases that match TRBD1. CDR3 length: 14 amino acids. The germline gives CDR1 LGHDT, CDR2 YNNKEL (reference sequence). V trimming: 3 bases; J trimming: 4 bases; junction bases outside the gene matches: 4.

This rearrangement joins TRBV12-3 or TRBV12-4 to TRBJ2-6, with D possibly TRBD1 on 5 matching bases. Deletions cut 7 bases from V and 4 bases from J, with 8 bases between. The CDR3 covers 13 residues. The CDR3 sequence: CASIRAGANVLTF. The CDR3 DNA reads TGTGCCAGCATCAGGGCCGGGGCCAACGTCCTGACTTTC.

The V and J genes are TRBV6-4 and TRBJ2-5; 8 nucleotides line up with TRBD1. V trimming: 5 bases; J trimming: 4 bases; junction bases outside the gene matches: 3. This CDR3 region has 13 residues. Germline V CDR1 and CDR2: MRHNA, SNTAGT. This CDR3 reads CASSPTGGETQYF. The DNA of the CDR3 is TGTGCCAGCAGTCCCACAGGGGGAGAGACCCAGTACTTC.

The chain is built from TRBV24-1 and TRBJ2-5; 8 bases match TRBD1. V gave up 4 bases and J gave up 4 bases; unmatched junction bases: 7. CDR1 and CDR2 from the germline V gene are KGHDR and SFDVKD. The CDR3 contains 15 residues. CDR3 bases: TGTGCCACCAGTGACTGGACAGGGATCGGAGAGACCCAGTACTTC. As protein: CATSDWTGIGETQYF.

The CDR3 DNA follows: TGCGCCAGCAGCAAAATTCGGACTAGCAGCGAGCAGTACTTC. As protein: CASSKIRTSSEQYF. V usage is TRBV4-3 and J usage is TRBJ2-7; 8 bases match TRBD2. The CDR3 contains 14 residues. Germline V gene sequence: CDR1 LGHNA, CDR2 YSLEER. Trimming removed 5 bases from V and 6 bases from J; junction bases left unmatched: 9.

The J gene is TRBJ2-5, the V gene TRBV11-3; the match to TRBD2 covers 13 bases. Germline values: CDR1 SGHNT, CDR2 YENEEA. There are 16 residues in the CDR3. J gave up 1 base and V 3 bases, and 2 bases lay outside the gene matches. CDR3 sequence reads: CASSLGLAGTQETQYF. Here the CDR3 DNA reads TGTGCCAGCAGCTTGGGACTAGCGGGAACCCAAGAGACCCAGTACTTC.

In nucleotides, the CDR3 is TGTGCCAGCTCACCACCCCCCGGGGTCGAGCAGTACTTC. As protein: CASSPPPGVEQYF. The V call is TRBV18, the J call TRBJ2-7, with TRBD2 as a possible D gene (5 bases). The CDR3 has 13 residues. With 0 bases removed from V and 6 bases from J, the gap between germline ends came to 9 bases. Germline V CDR1 and CDR2: KGHSH, LQKENI.

The chain employs TRBV27 and TRBJ1-1, with D possibly TRBD1 on 6 matching bases. V was shortened by 0 bases and J by 1 base, with 12 bases between the two germline ends. CDR1 and CDR2 (germline): MNHEY, SMNVEV (reference sequence). The CDR3 is made up of 16 amino acids. Here the CDR3 DNA reads TGTGCCAGCAGTTTATCGCGGAGCAGGGGGAACACTGAAGCTTTCTTT. It is translated as CASSLSRSRGNTEAFF.

The CDR3 sequence: CASSSMTATGGYTF. The DNA of the CDR3 is TGCGCCAGCAGCTCTATGACAGCTACCGGTGGCTACACCTTC. This sequence joins TRBV5-1 and TRBJ1-2; a possible D gene is TRBD1 (5 bases). Trimming removed 3 bases from V and 7 bases from J, with 16 bases in between. This CDR3 has 14 residues. The V gene's germline CDR1 is SGHRS and CDR2 YFSETQ.

The CDR3 spells CASSLERSRGGYEQYF. CDR3 DNA sequence: TGCGCCAGCAGCTTGGAGAGGAGCAGGGGTGGCTACGAGCAGTACTTC. The chain has TRBV5-1 and TRBJ2-7; possibly TRBD1 for D (6 bases). The V gene's germline CDR1 is SGHRS and CDR2 YFSETQ. V was cut by 0 bases and J by 3 bases, with 16 bases left in between. The CDR3 consists of 16 residues.

V and J are TRBV5-1 and TRBJ2-1, with D possibly matching TRBD2 (6 bases). The CDR3 is 16 residues long. CDR1 SGHRS and CDR2 YFSETQ come from the germline V gene. Trimming removed 2 bases at V and 8 bases at J, with 20 bases between. The CDR3 coding sequence is TGCGCCAGCAGCTTAACGGGAGCAGTAATTGGCGATGAGCAGTTCTTC. This gives the protein CASSLTGAVIGDEQFF.

This clone has a single count. The chain has TRBV4-3 and TRBJ2-5; D may be TRBD2 (5 bases). There are 12 residues in the CDR3. From germline, CDR1 is LGHNA and CDR2 YSLEER. Trimming left V 1 base short and J 5 bases short, with 5 bases between. As DNA, the CDR3 is TGCGCCAGCAGCCAAGGAGGGGAGACCCAGTACTTC. It yields the protein CASSQGGETQYF.

The chain recombines TRBV7-2 with TRBJ2-4; no firm D call. Germline-derived CDR1 and CDR2 are SGHTA and FQGNSA. Trimming removed 2 bases from V and 8 bases from J, with 4 bases in between. The CDR3 consists of 11 residues. As DNA, the CDR3 is TGTGCCAGCAGCTTACTAGACATTCAGTACTTC. This sequence encodes CASSLLDIQYF.

This chain uses TRBV7-9 with TRBJ1-2, with 7 bases aligning to TRBD1. The CDR3 totals 18 residues. With V trimmed by 1 base and J by 3 bases, 14 bases remained unmatched. Germline V CDR1 and CDR2: SEHNR, FQNEAQ (reference sequence). For the CDR3, the DNA is TGTGCCAGCAGCTTAGAATCAGGGGGATGGTCGTGGGACTATGGCTACACCTTC. This encodes CASSLESGGWSWDYGYTF.

This chain connects TRBV6-1 to TRBJ2-7; the match to TRBD1 covers 9 bases. The V gene end was trimmed by 3 bases and the J gene end by 2 bases; junction bases not matched to a gene: 5. Germline-derived CDR1 and CDR2 are MNHNS and SASEGT. CDR3 length: 15 amino acids. The CDR3 DNA is TGTGCCAGCAGTGAGGGACAGGGTTTGGCCTACGAGCAGTACTTC. As protein: CASSEGQGLAYEQYF.

The chain uses TRBV27 and TRBJ1-1, with D perhaps TRBD1 (5 bases). Per germline, CDR1 MNHEY and CDR2 SMNVEV (reference sequence). The CDR3 totals 13 residues. V was clipped by 2 bases and J by 8 bases, with 12 bases between them. The CDR3: CASSLGQGREAFF. CDR3 sequence (DNA): TGTGCCAGCAGTTTAGGGCAGGGAAGAGAAGCTTTCTTT.

The gene calls are TRBV5-4 and TRBJ2-2, with D possibly being TRBD2 (5 bases). The germline V gene encodes CDR1 SGHNT and CDR2 YYREEE (reference sequence). Trimming shortened V by 4 bases and J by 4 bases, and 14 bases separated the two germline ends. The CDR3 has 15 amino acids. In nucleotides, the CDR3 is TGTGCCAGCAGCCCAGGTCGGGGATTCACCGGGGAGCTGTTTTTT. Protein sequence: CASSPGRGFTGELFF.

The chain combines TRBV5-1 with TRBJ1-1, with 8 bases matching TRBD1. Germline V gene sequence: CDR1 SGHRS, CDR2 YFSETQ. The length of the CDR3 is 12 residues. V dropped 0 bases and J dropped 11; count of bases not matched to a gene: 3. In nucleotides, the CDR3 is TGCGCCAGCAGCTTGGGACAGGGGATCGCTTTCTTT. Amino acids: CASSLGQGIAFF.

V usage is TRBV20-1 and J usage is TRBJ2-7; 8 bases agree with TRBD2. The CDR3 has 15 amino acids. CDR1 and CDR2 from the germline V gene are DFQATT and SNEGSKA (reference sequence). With V trimmed by 3 bases and J by 0 bases, 7 bases remained unmatched. CDR3 loop: CSASLYGGGSYEQYF. The DNA of the CDR3 is TGCAGTGCTAGTCTATACGGGGGGGGCTCCTACGAGCAGTACTTC.

This chain uses TRBV4-1 with TRBJ2-1; the match to TRBD2 covers 9 bases. CDR3 length: 16 residues. The germline V gene encodes CDR1 MGHRA and CDR2 YSYEKL. The trim removed 5 bases at V and 9 bases at J, leaving 14 bases unmatched. The CDR3 loop reads CASSFSGGNFGVEQFF. DNA for the CDR3: TGCGCCAGCAGCTTCAGCGGGGGGAATTTTGGCGTTGAGCAGTTCTTC.

V is TRBV11-3 and J is TRBJ2-7, with 13 nucleotides matching TRBD2. The V gene's germline CDR1 is SGHNT and CDR2 YENEEA. The CDR3 extends over 20 amino acids. The V segment lost 4 bases and the J segment 2 bases; nucleotides outside the gene matches: 17. CDR3: CASSSPPVQGGLAGAYEQYF. CDR3 coding DNA: TGTGCCAGCAGCTCACCCCCAGTCCAGGGCGGACTAGCGGGAGCCTACGAGCAGTACTTC.